This T cell receptor beta chain comes out of a study of T cell responses to AZD1222 COVID-19 vaccine (dated by TCRdb to 2020 to 2022). Concerning the study at large: AZD1222 recipients with second doses at about 4 weeks or about 12 weeks were pooled, because spike-specific TCR depth and breadth did not differ between schedules. Trial participants were enrolled by age into subgroups of 18-55, 56-69 and 70-plus years, and roughly 150, 30 and 60 TCR-sequenced participants, respectively, were included in these subgroups. A total of 233 trial participants underwent TCR sequencing, of whom 200 to 220 received two doses of AZD1222 and about 26 received two doses of the MenACWY control vaccine.

Results and caveats for the whole study, not just this receptor: Only six AZD1222 recipients were SARS-CoV-2 seropositive at baseline, limiting conclusions about previously exposed vaccinees. The 56-69-year group was small, and its depth increase did not reach significance, likely because of low power. After two AZD1222 doses, both the breadth and the depth of spike-specific TCRs were significantly higher than at day 0 and than in MenACWY recipients. Participants were mostly white British and included more females than males, and it was suggested by the authors that clonal diversity may have been underestimated. Vaccine-associated CD4 TCRs spanned the whole spike protein, with dominant responses in regions 160-218 and 743-854. Because no samples from the day 14 peak response were available, repertoires could be characterized only after the peak T cell response. Epitopes outside the regions mutated in the B.1.351 and B.1.1.7 variants were reportedly recognized by nearly half of the unique spike-specific TCRs.

The time point label, as the study defines it: baseline before first vaccination. Vaccinee samples were obtained from the UK trials COV001 and COV002, which included a single-blind randomized controlled phase 2/3 trial of AZD1222 (ChAdOx1 nCoV-19) in healthy adults. For TCRbeta chain sequencing, PBMC samples were collected from trial participants at day 0 and at day 28 after the second dose. The germline V gene encodes CDR1 SGHDN and CDR2 FVKESK. V is shortened by 5 bases, J by 0 bases, and the region joining them spans 11 bases. Spanning cysteine to phenylalanine, the CDR3 consists of 15 amino acids. Only CDR3 DNA remains: 45 bases, in frame from the first base. The CDR3 regions of human TCRbeta chains were analyzed by immunosequencing. From the authors' description of their analysis: Repertoire TCRs were checked for matches against a reference library of SARS-CoV-2-specific TCRs that had been generated using the MIRA antigen-specificity platform. Breadth meant the fraction of unique TCRs that were SARS-CoV-2-associated, whereas depth meant the fraction of total T cells that were SARS-CoV-2-associated. Using the MIRA data, each spike-specific TCR was assigned both to the spike region to which the TCR was reactive and to a CD4 or CD8 class. Log10-transformed breadth and depth values were compared by one-way ANOVA with Sidak's multiple comparisons tests. TCRdb took over this immuneACCESS table, retaining in-frame rearrangements with V and J assigned. Such tables are incomplete; in checked studies, under half of the missing clones stem from an unresolved V gene, and the remainder is unexplained. Clone size and the V and J calls come from that table; the DNA yielded D and trimming. For this sample the table gives about 120,000 clones, of which 70% to 90% were detected only once. The ten largest clones take up around 3.5% of the sample.

Remarks on this clone: It lacks a known antigen. Within one base of it there is no much larger clone, and no base qualities were kept.

The sample in question was peripheral blood, obtained on day 0 of AZD1222 vaccination. Rearrangement joined TRBV14 to TRBJ2-1, and perhaps TRBD1 as D gene, on 5 matching bases. The origin of this receptor is an adult in good health. The CDR3 sequence is CASSGRQSSYNEQFF. The nucleotide sequence reads TGTGCCAGCAGCGGACGACAGAGCTCCTACAATGAGCAGTTCTTC.